This T cell receptor (beta chain) was sequenced during a study of blood T cell repertoires in COVID-19. Study at large: The United States, Italy and Spain provided the acute and convalescent COVID-19 samples. T cells, B-cell-depleted T cells, or PBMCs supplied cDNA or gDNA.

Under the authors' procedure: It was from reference gene primer amplification that nucleated cell counts were estimated. TCRdb keeps only in-frame clones here, not all; method: immunoSEQ multiplex PCR. D and trimming were read from the DNA, whereas the V and J calls and clone size are those reported in that table. The sample consists of fewer than 350,000 clones, over 80% of them appearing once. Germline loops: CDR1 MNHEY, CDR2 SVGEGT. The CDR3 loop spans 16 amino acids. The V end lost 0 bases, the J end lost 5 bases, and 17 bases lay between the germline ends. It was during active infection that Seattle patients were enrolled and then longitudinally followed.

The chain uses TRBV6-2 or TRBV6-3 and TRBJ2-7; D perhaps matches TRBD1 (5 bases). This TCR came from a man aged 25 to 45 with COVID-19, enrolled during active disease. The source material was peripheral blood. This CDR3 is CASSYSPQGSGDEQYF. CDR3 sequence (DNA): TGTGCCAGCAGTTACTCCCCTCAGGGAAGTGGAGACGAGCAGTACTTC.